The 18 T cell receptor beta chains given below trace back to one sample, sequenced in a study of shared clonotypes between healthy human individuals. Here immunoSEQ multiplex PCR was the method, and the copy in TCRdb shows in-frame clones only, minus some. The sample holds approximately 1.5 million clones, about 98.5% seen once. Sequenced input: naive CD4+ T cells sorted from blood. The subset is: CD45RA+ positively selected. Receptors originate from a man aged 25 to 40 in good health.

CDR3 nucleotide sequence: TGTGCCAGCAGATACCCAGGGGTCCCCTATGGCTACACCTTC. Encoded protein: CASRYPGVPYGYTF. The gene calls are TRBV6-5 and TRBJ1-2; weak D call: TRBD1 (6 bases). V lost 6 bases to trimming and J lost 4 bases, with 15 bases between them. The germline CDR1 and CDR2 sequences are MNHEY and SVGAGI. The CDR3 is 14 amino acids.

This clone came up once. The gene calls are TRBV19 and TRBJ2-3, with 12 positions matching TRBD2. The V and J ends lost 6 bases and 5 bases, in that order; junction bases with no gene match: 0. CDR1 and CDR2 from the germline V gene are LNHDA and SQIVND (reference sequence). CDR3 length: 13 residues. The CDR3 DNA reads as TGTGCCAGTAGACTAGCGGGAGGAGATACGCAGTATTTT. It yields the protein CASRLAGGDTQYF.

The V gene is TRBV18, the J gene TRBJ1-2; D remains ambiguous. This CDR3 contains 13 residues. CDR1 and CDR2 (germline): KGHSH, LQKENI. Trimming pared 4 bases from V and 9 bases from J, leaving 15 bases between. The CDR3 spells CASSLDRGPRYTF. CDR3 DNA: TGTGCCAGCTCACTCGACCGAGGCCCCCGCTACACCTTC.

The chain links TRBV7-2 to TRBJ2-5; D may be TRBD1 or TRBD2 (5 bases each). Trimming took off 6 bases at V and 5 bases at J, with 22 bases between the two ends. The germline CDR1 and CDR2 sequences are SGHTA and FQGNSA. The CDR3 spans 16 residues. CDR3 in amino acids: CASRSTWGTPGETQYF. For the CDR3, the DNA is TGTGCCAGCAGATCAACGTGGGGGACCCCGGGGGAGACCCAGTACTTC.

The chain is built from TRBV27 and TRBJ1-5, with TRBD1 as a possible D gene (6 bases). The V and J ends lost 3 bases and 1 base respectively, with 7 bases between them. The CDR3 has 14 residues. CDR1 MNHEY and CDR2 SMNVEV come from the germline V gene (reference sequence). The CDR3 protein is CASSFTGSNQPQHF. CDR3 DNA sequence: TGTGCCAGCAGTTTCACAGGGAGCAATCAGCCCCAGCATTTT.

V usage is TRBV5-4 and J usage is TRBJ1-1; weak D call: TRBD1 (5 bases). The V gene's germline CDR1 is SGHNT and CDR2 YYREEE (reference sequence). V was shortened by 0 bases and J by 1 base, with 10 bases between the two germline ends. The CDR3 runs to 15 residues. The DNA for the CDR3 is TGTGCCAGCAGCTTGGGCGGTGGGGGGAACACTGAAGCTTTCTTT. Translated: CASSLGGGGNTEAFF.

This chain joins TRBV19 and TRBJ2-7; D uncertain. CDR1 and CDR2 from the germline V gene are LNHDA and SQIVND (reference sequence). The CDR3 has 15 amino acids. The V and J ends lost 4 bases and 4 bases respectively, with 17 bases between them. This CDR3 is CASSNRGQTQYEQYF. In DNA, the CDR3 is TGTGCCAGTAGTAACCGCGGTCAGACTCAATACGAGCAGTACTTC.

The rearrangement joins TRBV6-1 to TRBJ2-1; 8 nucleotides agree with TRBD2. The V gene's germline CDR1 is MNHNS and CDR2 SASEGT. The J segment lost 8 bases and the V segment lost 4 bases, leaving 10 bases of the junction unmatched. This CDR3 comprises 15 residues. The CDR3 region has the DNA TGTGCCAGCAGTGTGGGACTAGGGGTCGGGGATGAGCAGTTCTTC. Its translation is CASSVGLGVGDEQFF.

The V call is TRBV15, the J call TRBJ1-5, with D perhaps matching TRBD1 (5 bases). Trimming left V 0 bases short and J 5 bases short, with 8 bases between. The CDR3 contains 14 residues. Germline assignment: CDR1 LNHNV and CDR2 YYDKDF (reference sequence). CDR3 region: CATSREGGYQPQHF. The CDR3 coding sequence is TGTGCCACCAGCAGAGAGGGGGGGTATCAGCCCCAGCATTTT.

The genes are TRBV7-2 and TRBJ1-5; D call uncertain. The CDR3 has 12 amino acids. The V gene lost 5 bases and the J gene lost 6 bases, with 8 bases spanning the gap. CDR1 is SGHTA, CDR2 FQGNSA, per germline. CDR3 loop: CASSIRGQPQHF. The DNA of the CDR3 is TGTGCCAGCAGCATTAGAGGTCAGCCCCAGCATTTT.

The CDR3 sequence is CASSPRLAGSGYNEQFF. The DNA for the CDR3 is TGTGCCAGCAGCCCACGACTAGCGGGAAGTGGTTACAATGAGCAGTTCTTC. The chain carries TRBV7-2 and TRBJ2-1; 11 bases align to TRBD2. CDR3 size: 17 residues. The germline V gene has CDR1 SGHTA and CDR2 FQGNSA. The V and J ends lost 5 bases and 4 bases, in that order; junction bases with no gene match: 10.

The DNA of the CDR3 is TGTGCCAGCAGTGCGGAGCGGAACACAGATACGCAGTATTTT. Amino acids: CASSAERNTDTQYF. The chain carries TRBV6-4 and TRBJ2-3; TRBD2 might be the D (5 bases). This CDR3 region has 14 residues. Looked up from germline, CDR1 is MRHNA and CDR2 is SNTAGT. Trimming shortened V by 4 bases and J by 2 bases, and 10 bases separated the two germline ends.

This sequence joins TRBV18 and TRBJ2-2; TRBD2 agrees at 7 bases. CDR1 is KGHSH, CDR2 LQKENI, per germline. The CDR3 sequence is 16 residues long. With V trimmed by 3 bases and J by 5 bases, 9 bases remained unmatched. The CDR3 sequence: CASSPPFSRGTGELFF. The CDR3 nucleotides read TGTGCCAGCTCACCCCCCTTCTCGCGGGGGACCGGGGAGCTGTTTTTT. The full variable domain, its missing parts supplied by reference TRBV18 and TRBJ2-2, is NAGVMQNPRHLVRRRGQEARLRCSPMKGHSHVYWYRQLPEEGLKFMVYLQKENIIDESGMPKERFSAEFPKEGPSILRIQQVVRGDSAAYFCASSPPFSRGTGELFFGEGSRLTVL.

Worth noting for this clone: The sample carries other DNA sequences with the same CDR3. CDR3 protein: CASSLVGGMGTEAFF. CDR3 sequence (DNA): TGTGCCAGCAGCTTAGTTGGGGGTATGGGCACTGAAGCTTTCTTT. The V and J genes are TRBV7-2 and TRBJ1-1; TRBD1 is a possible D gene (5 bases). V was shortened by 1 base and J by 4 bases, with 13 bases between the two germline ends. CDR3 size: 15 residues. Germline V gene data show CDR1 as SGHTA and CDR2 as FQGNSA.

This sequence joins TRBV4-1 and TRBJ2-7; D not resolved. The CDR3 length is 14 residues. The germline V gene has CDR1 MGHRA and CDR2 YSYEKL. Trimming took 0 bases from V and 2 from J, leaving 8 bases between them. CDR3 bases: TGCGCCAGCAGCCAAGATGGTAGGGCCTACGAGCAGTACTTC. It codes for CASSQDGRAYEQYF.

The chain employs TRBV5-1 and TRBJ1-2, with D possibly being TRBD1 (5 bases). Trimming pared 1 base from V and 4 bases from J, leaving 11 bases between. The CDR3 extends over 14 amino acids. Germline values: CDR1 SGHRS, CDR2 YFSETQ. The CDR3 is CASSLNAGLYGYTF. The DNA of the CDR3 is TGCGCCAGCAGCTTGAACGCAGGGCTCTATGGCTACACCTTC.

This sequence joins TRBV6-6 and TRBJ1-5; D gene unclear. Germline assignment: CDR1 MNHNY and CDR2 SVGAGI (reference sequence). V lost 2 bases to trimming and J lost 6 bases, with 8 bases between them. This CDR3 has 13 residues. The CDR3 sequence: CASSYGGFQPQHF. The CDR3, as DNA: TGTGCCAGCAGTTACGGAGGGTTTCAGCCCCAGCATTTT.

The rearrangement uses TRBV7-2 and TRBJ1-5, with TRBD1 identical over 7 bases. The trim removed 0 bases at V and 3 bases at J, leaving 8 bases unmatched. The CDR3 runs 17 residues. Germline V gene sequence: CDR1 SGHTA, CDR2 FQGNSA. CDR3 sequence: CASSLARRQGNNQPQHF. The CDR3 DNA is TGTGCCAGCAGCTTAGCGAGGAGACAGGGCAACAATCAGCCCCAGCATTTT.